Below, 14 T cell receptor beta chains from the same sample are listed, as sequenced in a study of somatic mutations in cytotoxic T cells in rheumatoid arthritis. Some clones are missing from TCRdb's copy, which holds only in-frame ones; the method was immunoSEQ multiplex PCR. The sample contains 8,500 to 10,000 clones, 60% to 80% of which appear only once. Sequencing used CD8+ T cells sorted from blood. The receptor set was obtained from an adult with rheumatoid arthritis.

This sequence joins TRBV27 and TRBJ2-7, with a tentative D call TRBD2 (6 bases). Between the trimmed V and J ends, which lost 0 bases and 1 base, there was a span of 19 bases. Germline V gives CDR1 MNHEY, CDR2 SMNVEV (reference sequence). This CDR3 spans 18 amino acids. The CDR3 region is CASSLSANGGGGSYEQYF. The CDR3 DNA reads as TGTGCCAGCAGTTTATCTGCAAACGGGGGAGGAGGGTCCTACGAGCAGTACTTC.

The V and J genes are TRBV9 and TRBJ2-2, with D possibly being TRBD1 (5 bases). The CDR3 runs 14 residues. The V end was cut by 2 bases, the J end by 1 base, with 6 bases between. CDR1 is SGDLS and CDR2 is YYNGEE in the germline V gene. CDR3 nucleotides: TGTGCCAGCAGCGTTACAGGGAACACCGGGGAGCTGTTTTTT. Its protein is CASSVTGNTGELFF.

The rearrangement links TRBV4-1 to TRBJ1-5, with TRBD1 as a possible D gene (6 bases). Germline CDR1 is MGHRA and CDR2 is YSYEKL. Trimming took 1 base from V and 4 from J, leaving 14 bases between them. This CDR3 is 16 amino acids long. CDR3 nucleotide sequence: TGCGCCAGCAGCCAAGGGGATGGACAGCCGAATCAGCCCCAGCATTTT. Amino acids: CASSQGDGQPNQPQHF.

The chain couples TRBV15 to TRBJ1-5; TRBD1 matches 10 bases. Germline loops: CDR1 LNHNV, CDR2 YYDKDF (reference sequence). Trimming took 5 bases from V and 2 from J; bases not matched to a gene: 12. The CDR3 runs 18 residues. CDR3 nucleotides: TGTGCCACCAGCGATGGGACAGGGGATGGTGTCGGCAATCAGCCCCAGCATTTT. Encoded protein: CATSDGTGDGVGNQPQHF.

The chain carries TRBV27 and TRBJ1-6; D is unclear. V was clipped by 5 bases and J by 11 bases, with 19 bases between them. The germline gives CDR1 MNHEY, CDR2 SMNVEV (reference sequence). CDR3 length: 15 residues. The CDR3, as DNA: TGTGCCAGCAGTGCTACCGGGTCCCTGGCCGCACCCCTCCACTTT. Amino acids: CASSATGSLAAPLHF.

The chain couples TRBV7-9 to TRBJ1-4; tentatively, D is TRBD1 (6 bases). Germline V gene sequence: CDR1 SEHNR, CDR2 FQNEAQ (reference sequence). The CDR3 is 16 residues long. V was pared by 5 bases and J by 5 bases, with 18 bases between. The CDR3 loop is CASSLAGAGTNEKLFF. In DNA, the CDR3 is TGTGCCAGCAGCCTCGCCGGCGCAGGGACAAATGAAAAACTGTTTTTT. Full variable domain (missing parts from reference TRBV7-9 and TRBJ1-4): DTGVSQNPRHKITKRGQNVTFRCDPISEHNRLYWYRQTLGQGPEFLTYFQNEAQLEKSRLLSDRFSAERPKGSFSTLEIQRTEQGDSAMYLCASSLAGAGTNEKLFFGSGTQLSVL.

The gene calls are TRBV7-2 and TRBJ2-3; D gene ambiguous. This CDR3 has 18 residues. Germline-derived CDR1 and CDR2 are SGHTA and FQGNSA. V gave up 1 base and J gave up 1 base, with 18 bases separating them. The DNA for the CDR3 is TGTGCCAGCAGCTTAGGCCCCCCCGAACCCCCTCGCACAGATACGCAGTATTTT. Its protein product is CASSLGPPEPPRTDTQYF.

The rearrangement uses TRBV2 and TRBJ1-5; D gene ambiguous. CDR3 length: 13 amino acids. Trimming took off 2 bases at V and 6 bases at J, with 8 bases between the two ends. Germline V gene lookup returns CDR1 SNHLY and CDR2 FYNNEI. The CDR3: CASSEHPIQPQHF. The CDR3 DNA sequence: TGTGCCAGCAGTGAACATCCAATTCAGCCCCAGCATTTT.

The CDR3 sequence is CASIGVTGELFF. The CDR3 DNA is TGTGCCAGCATAGGGGTGACCGGGGAGCTGTTTTTT. The chain joins TRBV27 to TRBJ2-2; D is perhaps TRBD1 (5 bases). Germline CDR1 MNHEY, CDR2 SMNVEV (reference sequence). This CDR3 has 12 residues. The V gene lost 7 bases and the J gene lost 5 bases, with 8 bases spanning the gap.

The chain uses TRBV4-1 and TRBJ1-1; 7 positions match TRBD1. This CDR3 comprises 16 residues. After removal of 4 bases from V and 2 bases from J, the junction contained 10 bases not matched to a gene. The germline V gene encodes CDR1 MGHRA and CDR2 YSYEKL. The CDR3, as DNA: TGCGCCAGCAGCCGCATAGCCGGGACAGTTAACACTGAAGCTTTCTTT. Its protein product is CASSRIAGTVNTEAFF.

CDR3 in amino acids: CATSAGGDAGELFF. CDR3 nucleotides: TGTGCCACCAGCGCAGGGGGGGACGCCGGGGAGCTGTTTTTT. The V call is TRBV15, the J call TRBJ2-2, with D perhaps given as TRBD1 or TRBD2 (7 bases each). The germline CDR1 and CDR2 sequences are LNHNV and YYDKDF (reference sequence). Trimming left V 5 bases short and J 6 bases short, with 13 bases between. There are 14 residues in the CDR3.

A single count supports this clone. V usage is TRBV6-4 and J usage is TRBJ2-1; a weak D match, TRBD1 (5 bases). CDR3 size: 15 residues. Germline assignment: CDR1 MRHNA and CDR2 SNTAGT. V shed 8 bases and J shed 2 bases, with 16 bases lying between them. The CDR3 is CASAQGDYTYNEQFF. The CDR3 coding sequence is TGTGCCAGCGCCCAGGGCGATTATACCTACAATGAGCAGTTCTTC.

J is TRBJ1-3 and V is TRBV28; D may be TRBD1 (5 bases). This CDR3 has 14 amino acids. V lost 4 bases and J 0 bases, leaving 7 bases between the germline ends. Per germline, CDR1 MDHEN and CDR2 SYDVKM. In nucleotides, the CDR3 is TGTGCCAGCAGTTACAGGAGCTCTGGAAACACCATATATTTT. This translates into CASSYRSSGNTIYF.

The genes are TRBV11-2 and TRBJ2-7; tentatively, D is TRBD1 or TRBD2 (5 bases each). In germline, CDR1 is SGHAT, CDR2 FQNNGV. V lost 3 bases to trimming and J lost 3 bases, with 9 bases between them. This CDR3 spans 13 amino acids. For the CDR3, the DNA is TGTGCCAGCAGCTTGCCAGGGAGCTACGAGCAGTACTTC. Amino acid sequence: CASSLPGSYEQYF.